The T cell receptor beta chain described here comes from a study of cytomegalovirus exposure and HLA in healthy donors. In the study overall: Early released data had about 80 million unique TCRs, all coming from HLA-typed donors. General study points: Later genetic work tied a missense DCLRE1C variant to beta-chain V and J trimming.

Of note for this clone: The antigen remains unidentified.

CDR1 is MNHEY, CDR2 SVGAGI, per germline. With 4 bases removed from V and 3 bases from J, the gap between germline ends came to 6 bases. There are 12 residues in the CDR3. Nominally healthy donors were sampled, though unrecorded immune exposures were likely. It was with 60 Vbeta and 13 Jbeta primers that the PCR ran. This table comes from immunoSEQ multiplex PCR, and its TCRdb copy is limited to in-frame clones, with some not included. The sample includes about 130,000 clones, roughly 83% seen only once; the top ten take around 19%. The specimen sequenced was PBMCs. This clonotype originated in a man aged 18-30 years in good health and CMV-seropositive. This chain connects TRBV6-5 to TRBJ1-2; no clear D. CDR3 sequence: CASSSRDYGYTF. Here the CDR3 DNA reads TGTGCCAGCAGTTCACGAGACTATGGCTACACCTTC.